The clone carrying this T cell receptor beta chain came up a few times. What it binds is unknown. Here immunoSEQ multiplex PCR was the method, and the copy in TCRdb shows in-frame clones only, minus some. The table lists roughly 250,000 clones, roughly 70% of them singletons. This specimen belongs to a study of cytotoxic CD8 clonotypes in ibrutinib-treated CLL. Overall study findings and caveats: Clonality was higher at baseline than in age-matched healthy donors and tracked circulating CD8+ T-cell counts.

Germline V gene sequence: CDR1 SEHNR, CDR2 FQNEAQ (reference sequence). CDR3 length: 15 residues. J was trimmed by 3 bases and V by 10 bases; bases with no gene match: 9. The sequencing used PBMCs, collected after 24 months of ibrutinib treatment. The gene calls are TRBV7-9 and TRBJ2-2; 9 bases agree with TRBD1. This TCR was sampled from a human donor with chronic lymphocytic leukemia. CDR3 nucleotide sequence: TGTGCCACCCAACGGGGACAGGGAGACACCGGGGAGCTGTTTTTT. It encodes CATQRGQGDTGELFF.